A single sample gave rise to the 3 T cell receptor beta chains below, sequenced in a study of cytomegalovirus exposure and HLA in healthy donors. The PCR ran on 60 Vbeta and 13 Jbeta primers. Repertoires were generated with immunoSEQ multiplex PCR, while TCRdb's copy carries only in-frame clones and drops some. The table records around 95,000 clones, roughly 80% of them present only once. The sequenced sample was PBMCs. All receptors derive from a man aged 25-45 years in good health and CMV-seropositive.

The V gene is TRBV28, the J gene TRBJ2-7; D unresolved. Looked up from germline, CDR1 is MDHEN and CDR2 is SYDVKM. The CDR3 extends over 14 amino acids. V was clipped by 5 bases and J by 0 bases, with 11 bases between them. CDR3 region: CASSQAQDSYEQYF. DNA of the CDR3: TGTGCCAGCAGTCAGGCGCAGGACTCCTACGAGCAGTACTTC.

As DNA, the CDR3 is TGTGCCAGCAGCGCTAGCGGGAGGGGGAGCTCCTACAATGAGCAGTTCTTC. The encoded protein is CASSASGRGSSYNEQFF. The chain links TRBV6-4 to TRBJ2-1; 12 bases line up with TRBD2. Germline V gene data show CDR1 as MRHNA and CDR2 as SNTAGT. The CDR3 is 17 residues long. The J segment lost 0 bases and the V segment lost 6 bases, leaving 6 bases of the junction unmatched.

This CDR3 reads CASSPASSGANVLTF. The CDR3 nucleotides are TGTGCCAGCAGCCCCGCCAGCTCTGGGGCCAACGTCCTGACTTTC. The chain links TRBV2 to TRBJ2-6; D unclear. Trimming pared 6 bases from V and 0 bases from J, leaving 9 bases between. This CDR3 contains 15 residues. CDR1 is SNHLY, CDR2 FYNNEI, per germline.